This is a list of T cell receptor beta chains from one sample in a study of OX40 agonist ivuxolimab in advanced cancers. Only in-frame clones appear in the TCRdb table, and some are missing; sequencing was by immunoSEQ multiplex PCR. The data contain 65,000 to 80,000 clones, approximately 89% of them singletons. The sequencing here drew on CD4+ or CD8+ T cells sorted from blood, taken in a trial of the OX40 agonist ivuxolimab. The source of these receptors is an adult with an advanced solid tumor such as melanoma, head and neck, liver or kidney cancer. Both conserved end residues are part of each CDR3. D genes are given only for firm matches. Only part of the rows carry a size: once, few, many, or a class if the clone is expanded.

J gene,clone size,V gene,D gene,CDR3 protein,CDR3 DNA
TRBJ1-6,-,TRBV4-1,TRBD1,CASSQDIAGGTMNSPLHF,TGCGCCAGCAGCCAAGATATTGCAGGGGGCACCATGAATTCACCCCTCCACTTT
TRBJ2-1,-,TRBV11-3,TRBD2,CASSSSGNSYNEQFF,TGTGCCAGCAGCTCCAGCGGGAACTCCTACAATGAGCAGTTCTTC
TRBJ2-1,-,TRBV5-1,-,CASSSQFTVNEQFF,TGCGCCAGCAGCTCCCAGTTCACGGTAAATGAGCAGTTCTTC
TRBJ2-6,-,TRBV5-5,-,CASSFYGGRSGANVLTF,TGTGCCAGCAGCTTTTATGGGGGCAGGTCTGGGGCCAACGTCCTGACTTTC
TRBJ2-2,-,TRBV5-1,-,CASSSIIQGNTGELFF,TGCGCCAGCAGCTCCATTATACAGGGAAACACCGGGGAGCTGTTTTTT
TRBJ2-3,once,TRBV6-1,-,CASSDVDLTDTQYF,TGTGCCAGCAGTGACGTCGACCTCACAGATACGCAGTATTTT
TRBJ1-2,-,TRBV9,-,CASSVDAATNYGYTF,TGTGCCAGCAGCGTAGATGCGGCAACCAACTATGGCTACACCTTC
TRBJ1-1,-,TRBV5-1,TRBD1,CASSPGQVGTEAFF,TGCGCCAGCAGCCCGGGACAGGTTGGCACTGAAGCTTTCTTT
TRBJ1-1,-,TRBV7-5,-,CVRSQDRVNTEAFF,TGTGTCAGAAGCCAGGACAGAGTAAACACTGAAGCTTTCTTT
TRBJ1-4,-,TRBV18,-,CASSPLGGVATNEKLFF,TGTGCCAGCTCACCACTGGGGGGCGTCGCAACTAATGAAAAACTGTTTTTT
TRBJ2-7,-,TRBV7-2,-,CASSSTETQGYEQYF,TGTGCCAGCAGCTCAACAGAAACTCAGGGCTACGAGCAGTACTTC
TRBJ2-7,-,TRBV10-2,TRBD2,CASRGTSGRALLYEQYF,TGCGCCAGCAGAGGGACTAGCGGGAGGGCCCTCCTTTACGAGCAGTACTTC
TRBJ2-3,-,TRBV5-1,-,CASSAGPSTDTQYF,TGCGCCAGCAGTGCGGGCCCTAGCACAGATACGCAGTATTTT
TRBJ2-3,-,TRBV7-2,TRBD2,CASSVSGSGTQYF,TGTGCCAGCAGCGTCAGCGGGAGTGGTACGCAGTATTTT
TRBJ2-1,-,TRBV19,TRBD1,CASSTTGQDNEQFF,TGTGCCAGTAGTACAACGGGACAGGACAATGAGCAGTTCTTC
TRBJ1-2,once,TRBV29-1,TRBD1,CSVGQGGYTF,TGCAGCGTGGGACAGGGGGGCTACACCTTC
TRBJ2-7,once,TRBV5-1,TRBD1,CASSWDRDYEQYF,TGCGCCAGCAGCTGGGACAGAGACTACGAGCAGTACTTC
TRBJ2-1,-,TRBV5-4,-,CASRPQVGNEQFF,TGTGCCAGCAGACCCCAGGTGGGTAATGAGCAGTTCTTC
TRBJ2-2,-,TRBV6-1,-,CAIGQGNTGELFF,TGTGCCATCGGGCAGGGGAACACCGGGGAGCTGTTTTTT
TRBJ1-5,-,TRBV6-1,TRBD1,CASSEAKGAQPQHF,TGTGCCAGCAGTGAAGCGAAGGGGGCTCAGCCCCAGCATTTT
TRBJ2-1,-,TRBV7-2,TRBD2,CASSLGGTSAYNEQFF,TGTGCCAGCAGCCTAGGGGGGACTAGCGCCTACAATGAGCAGTTCTTC
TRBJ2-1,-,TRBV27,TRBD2,CASSFRTSGYNEQFF,TGTGCCAGCAGTTTCCGGACTAGCGGGTACAATGAGCAGTTCTTC
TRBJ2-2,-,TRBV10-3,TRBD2,CAISGTSGMNTGELFF,TGTGCCATCAGCGGGACTAGCGGGATGAACACCGGGGAGCTGTTTTTT
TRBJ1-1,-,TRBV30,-,CAWNGQKNTEAFF,TGTGCCTGGAATGGTCAGAAGAACACTGAAGCTTTCTTT